This T cell receptor (beta chain) stems from a study of blood T cell repertoires in COVID-19. Study background: Sites across the United States, Italy and Spain contributed samples from acute and convalescent COVID-19. T cells, B-cell-depleted T cells, or PBMCs supplied cDNA or gDNA.

Per the original methods: Reference gene primer amplification yielded estimated nucleated cell counts. Produced via immunoSEQ multiplex PCR; TCRdb's table is partial and in-frame only. V, J and clone size were drawn from that table, and D and trimming were deduced from the DNA. The sample lists a few hundred thousand clones, around nine tenths occurring once. Only a few counts were recorded for this clone. Germline V gene lookup returns CDR1 SGHTA and CDR2 FQGNSA. This CDR3 comprises 14 residues. Trimming pared 1 base from V and 3 bases from J, leaving 9 bases between. V gene TRBV7-2 combines with J gene TRBJ1-2; D not certain. Material for sequencing was peripheral blood. The sequence came from an older woman with active or convalescent COVID-19. The CDR3 nucleotides are TGTGCCAGCAGCTTAGATGGCCACGACTATGGCTACACCTTC. Its translation is CASSLDGHDYGYTF.